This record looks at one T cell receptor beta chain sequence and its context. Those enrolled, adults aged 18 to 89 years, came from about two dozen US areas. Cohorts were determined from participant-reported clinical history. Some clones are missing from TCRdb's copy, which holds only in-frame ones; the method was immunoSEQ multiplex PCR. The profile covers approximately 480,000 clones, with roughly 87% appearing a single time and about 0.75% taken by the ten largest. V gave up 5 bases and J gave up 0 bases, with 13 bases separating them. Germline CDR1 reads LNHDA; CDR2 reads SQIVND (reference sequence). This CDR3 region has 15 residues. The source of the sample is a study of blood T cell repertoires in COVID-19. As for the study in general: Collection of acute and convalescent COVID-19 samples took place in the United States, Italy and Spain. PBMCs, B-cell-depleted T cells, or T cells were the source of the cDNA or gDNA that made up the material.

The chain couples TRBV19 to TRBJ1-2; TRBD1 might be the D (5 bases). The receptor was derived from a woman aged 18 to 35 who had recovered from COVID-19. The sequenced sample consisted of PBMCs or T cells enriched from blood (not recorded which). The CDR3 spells CASSPDSEANYGYTF. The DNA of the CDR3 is TGTGCCAGTAGTCCAGACAGTGAGGCTAACTATGGCTACACCTTC. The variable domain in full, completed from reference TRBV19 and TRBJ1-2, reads DGGITQSPKYLFRKEGQNVTLSCEQNLNHDAMYWYRQDPGQGLRLIYYSQIVNDFQKGDIAEGYSVSREKKESFPLTVTSAQKNPTAFYLCASSPDSEANYGYTFGSGTRLTVV.